This entry describes one TCR beta chain. Its specificity is unknown. This sample is part of a study of post-analysis software for immune sequencing data. The overall study: Several disease courses (relapsing-remitting, secondary progressive and progressive-relapsing) of multiple sclerosis were included.

cDNA libraries of TCR beta carried unique molecular identifiers. About half a million cDNA molecules were recovered from an input of about 0.85 to 11 million T cells. TCRdb analysed the PCR reads with MiXCR anew, one entry per CDR3 protein. The sample includes 800,000 to 950,000 distinct CDR3 sequences, roughly 50% of them seen just once. The trim removed 1 base at V and 1 base at J, leaving 5 bases unmatched. CDR1 SGHRS and CDR2 YFSETQ come from the germline V gene. CDR3 size: 16 residues. Study-wide results and caveats: F measure clustering grouped samples strongly by preparation batch. Those with multiple sclerosis, the patient group, showed significantly lower normalized Chao1 diversity than controls. TRBV5-6, TRBV5-1 and TRBV20-1 were among a few TRBV segments more frequent in patients than controls.

Sequencing was carried out using blood. The chain employs TRBV5-1 and TRBJ2-5, with TRBD1 matching 9 bases. This clonotype was sampled from a girl aged 5-17 years with multiple sclerosis. CDR3 in amino acids: CASSLTGGNVQETQYF. Written as DNA, the CDR3 is TGCGCCAGCAGCTTGACAGGGGGCAACGTCCAAGAGACCCAGTACTTC.